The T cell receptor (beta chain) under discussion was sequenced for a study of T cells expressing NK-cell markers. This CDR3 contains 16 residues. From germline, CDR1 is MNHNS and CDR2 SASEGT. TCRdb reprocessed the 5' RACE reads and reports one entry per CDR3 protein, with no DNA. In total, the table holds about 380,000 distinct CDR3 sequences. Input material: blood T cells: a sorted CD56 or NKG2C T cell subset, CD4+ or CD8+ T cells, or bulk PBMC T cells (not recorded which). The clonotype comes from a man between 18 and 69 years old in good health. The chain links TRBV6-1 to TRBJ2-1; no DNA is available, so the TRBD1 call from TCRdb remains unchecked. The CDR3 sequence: CASSPGRSGPLNEQFF.